This entry lists 29 T cell receptor beta chains sequenced from one sample in a study of shared clonotypes between healthy human individuals (dated by TCRdb to 2018 to 2020). CD8 naive samples consisted of CD45RO-negative cells that were positively selected for CCR7, yielding a CD45RA+CCR7+ population without TemRA cells. The library came from the immunoSEQ multiplex PCR assay. The table was pulled from immuneACCESS by TCRdb, which kept in-frame rearrangements only. Such tables lose some clones; where checked, under half of the loss comes from unresolved V genes, and the rest has no known cause. The sample profile shows 560,000 or so clones; 95% to 97% of them were found once. In total, the top ten clones hold about 0.12% of the sample. The source material was naive CD8+ T cells sorted from blood. The label giving this sample's cell subset or site can be read as: CD45RA+CCR7+. All receptors come from a woman aged 25 to 39 in good health.

CDR3 DNA: TGTGCCAGCAGCCAGTCCACCTACGAGCAGTACTTC. Protein product: CASSQSTYEQYF. The genes are TRBV13 and TRBJ2-7, with D unresolved. Germline CDR1 PRHDT, CDR2 FYEKMQ (reference sequence). The CDR3 is 12 amino acids. V lost 5 bases to trimming and J lost 2 bases, with 7 bases between them.

The V gene is TRBV7-6, the J gene TRBJ2-5; possible D gene TRBD2, 5 bases. Trimming pared 1 base from V and 0 bases from J, leaving 12 bases between. Germline V gene sequence: CDR1 SGHVS, CDR2 FNYEAQ. This CDR3 is built from 16 residues. The CDR3 here is CASSLGTAAYQETQYF. CDR3 nucleotides: TGTGCCAGCAGCTTAGGGACTGCCGCGTACCAAGAGACCCAGTACTTC.

This sequence joins TRBV14 and TRBJ1-1; D is uncertain. The ends were cut back, 1 base at V and 1 base at J, with 7 bases in the middle. The CDR3 consists of 14 residues. Germline V gene sequence: CDR1 SGHDN, CDR2 FVKESK. The CDR3 region has the DNA TGTGCCAGCAGCCAAGCACAGTCGAACACTGAAGCTTTCTTT. The encoded protein is CASSQAQSNTEAFF. The full variable domain, in which reference TRBV14 and TRBJ1-1 provide the parts outside the CDR3, is EAGVTQFPSHSVIEKGQTVTLRCDPISGHDNLYWYRRVMGKEIKFLLHFVKESKQDESGMPNNRFLAERTGGTYSTLKVQPAELEDSGVYFCASSQAQSNTEAFFGQGTRLTVV.

The CDR3: CASSVGAGLTYEQYF. The CDR3 DNA reads as TGTGCCAGCAGTGTCGGGGCAGGGCTAACCTACGAGCAGTACTTC. This sequence joins TRBV2 and TRBJ2-7; D tentatively reads TRBD1 or TRBD2 (5 bases each). CDR1 and CDR2 (germline): SNHLY, FYNNEI. Between the trimmed V and J ends, which lost 4 bases and 2 bases, there was a span of 15 bases. The length of the CDR3 is 15 residues.

The V gene is TRBV9, the J gene TRBJ2-6; D unclear. The length of the CDR3 is 14 residues. Trimming took 1 base from V and 1 from J, leaving 3 bases between them. From germline, CDR1 is SGDLS and CDR2 YYNGEE. The CDR3 loop is CASSVWSGANVLTF. The CDR3 DNA follows: TGTGCCAGCAGCGTATGGTCTGGGGCCAACGTCCTGACTTTC. The full variable domain, in which reference TRBV9 and TRBJ2-6 provide the parts outside the CDR3, is DSGVTQTPKHLITATGQRVTLRCSPRSGDLSVYWYQQSLDQGLQFLIQYYNGEERAKGNILERFSAQQFPDLHSELNLSSLELGDSALYFCASSVWSGANVLTFGAGSRLTVL.

The J gene is TRBJ1-3, the V gene TRBV6-5, with 11 positions matching TRBD1. The junction had 0 bases not matched to a gene; V was cut back by 2 bases and J by 0 bases. The CDR3 consists of 16 residues. Germline CDR1 is MNHEY and CDR2 is SVGAGI. In DNA form, the CDR3 reads TGTGCCAGCAGTTACGGGACAGGGGGCTCTGGAAACACCATATATTTT. Protein sequence: CASSYGTGGSGNTIYF.

This chain connects TRBV11-2 to TRBJ2-7; TRBD2 is a possible D gene (5 bases). Per the germline V gene, CDR1 is SGHAT and CDR2 is FQNNGV. The CDR3 covers 12 residues. V gave up 4 bases and J gave up 4 bases, with 8 bases separating them. The CDR3: CASSSKRYEQYF. CDR3 coding DNA: TGTGCCAGCAGCTCTAAGCGGTACGAGCAGTACTTC. Using reference TRBV11-2 and TRBJ2-7 for the parts outside the CDR3, the full variable domain is EAGVAQSPRYKIIEKRQSVAFWCNPISGHATLYWYQQILGQGPKLLIQFQNNGVVDDSQLPKDRFSAERLKGVDSTLKIQPAKLEDSAVYLCASSSKRYEQYFGPGTRLTVT.

This sequence joins TRBV13 and TRBJ2-1, with 10 bases aligning to TRBD2. CDR3 length: 15 amino acids. The ends lost 5 bases at V and 8 bases at J; junction bases unmatched: 9. CDR1 and CDR2 from the germline V gene are PRHDT and FYEKMQ (reference sequence). The CDR3 DNA reads TGTGCCAGCAGCCCCCAGCGGGAGGGCCATTATGAGCAGTTCTTC. Protein sequence: CASSPQREGHYEQFF.

This clone was observed a single time. This sample also contains other DNA sequences that code for the same CDR3. V usage is TRBV2 and J usage is TRBJ2-1; D is unresolved. Trimming took 3 bases from V and 0 from J, leaving 6 bases between them. The germline V gene has CDR1 SNHLY and CDR2 FYNNEI. This CDR3 has 14 residues. CDR3 in DNA: TGTGCCAGCAGTGATCGAGGCTCCTACAATGAGCAGTTCTTC. Translated: CASSDRGSYNEQFF.

In the case of this clone: The same CDR3 arises from other DNA sequences in this sample as well. The V and J genes are TRBV5-1 and TRBJ2-7; no reliable D call. The V end lost 0 bases, the J end lost 5 bases, and 9 bases lay between the germline ends. This CDR3 is built from 13 residues. CDR1 is SGHRS, CDR2 YFSETQ, per germline. The CDR3 region is CASSLVGGDEQYF. CDR3 DNA sequence: TGCGCCAGCAGCTTGGTAGGTGGGGACGAGCAGTACTTC.

The V gene is TRBV27, the J gene TRBJ1-5; possible D gene TRBD1, 6 bases. The V end was cut by 5 bases, the J end by 7 bases, with 21 bases between. Germline CDR1 and CDR2: MNHEY and SMNVEV (reference sequence). This CDR3 spans 16 amino acids. As DNA, the CDR3 is TGTGCCAGCAGTCCGGGGGCCGGGACCCTGAGGCAGCCCCAGCATTTT. Its protein product is CASSPGAGTLRQPQHF.

The J gene is TRBJ1-1, the V gene TRBV6-5; D perhaps matches TRBD1 (5 bases). The CDR3 spans 13 residues. V was cut by 8 bases and J by 0 bases, with 10 bases left in between. CDR1 is MNHEY, CDR2 SVGAGI, per germline. CDR3 coding DNA: TGTGCCAGCTCGACAGCAATGAACACTGAAGCTTTCTTT. It specifies CASSTAMNTEAFF.

The chain links TRBV27 to TRBJ1-1, with a tentative D call TRBD1 (5 bases). CDR3 length: 12 amino acids. V dropped 6 bases and J dropped 5 bases, with 10 bases sitting between them. CDR1 MNHEY and CDR2 SMNVEV come from the germline V gene (reference sequence). For the CDR3, the DNA is TGTGCCAGCAGGGCAGGGAATACTGAAGCTTTCTTT. Translated, it gives CASRAGNTEAFF.

The chain employs TRBV5-6 and TRBJ1-1; D not certain. CDR1 is SGHDT and CDR2 is YYEEEE in the germline V gene. Trimming took off 4 bases at V and 3 bases at J, with 4 bases between the two ends. The CDR3 runs to 11 residues. CDR3 DNA: TGTGCCAGCAGCATGGACACTGAAGCTTTCTTT. Amino acid sequence: CASSMDTEAFF. Combining the CDR3 with reference TRBV5-6 and TRBJ1-1 gives the whole variable domain DAGVTQSPTHLIKTRGQQVTLRCSPKSGHDTVSWYQQALGQGPQFIFQYYEEEERQRGNFPDRFSGHQFPNYSSELNVNALLLGDSALYLCASSMDTEAFFGQGTRLTVV.

The rearrangement uses TRBV7-2 and TRBJ2-1; 15 bases fit TRBD2. Germline trimming cut 8 bases from V and 2 bases from J; bases unmatched to any gene: 7. The germline V gene has CDR1 SGHTA and CDR2 FQGNSA. CDR3 length: 17 residues. In nucleotides, the CDR3 is TGTGCCAGCGCCGGACTAGCGGGAGGGAATACCTACAATGAGCAGTTCTTC. Encoded protein: CASAGLAGGNTYNEQFF.

This clone has only one observation. The chain is built from TRBV5-8 and TRBJ2-5; 10 nucleotides align to TRBD2. V dropped 3 bases and J dropped 2; count of bases not matched to a gene: 13. CDR3 length equals 18 residues. Germline CDR1 reads SGHTS; CDR2 reads YDEGEE. CDR3 sequence: CASSWGLAGVGLQETQYF. The CDR3 DNA reads TGTGCCAGCAGCTGGGGCCTAGCGGGAGTGGGGCTACAAGAGACCCAGTACTTC.

This clone has at least ten counts. The V gene is TRBV19, the J gene TRBJ1-5, with D uncertain. The V gene lost 1 base and the J gene lost 6 bases, with 4 bases spanning the gap. The CDR3 runs 12 residues. CDR1 and CDR2 from the germline V gene are LNHDA and SQIVND (reference sequence). For the CDR3, the DNA is TGTGCCAGTAGTATAGTCGCTCAGCCCCAGCATTTT. It translates to CASSIVAQPQHF.

V usage is TRBV7-9 and J usage is TRBJ1-5; D is possibly TRBD1 (5 bases). Per the germline V gene, CDR1 is SEHNR and CDR2 is FQNEAQ (reference sequence). Trimming took off 5 bases at V and 4 bases at J, with 6 bases between the two ends. The CDR3 length is 12 residues. The CDR3 DNA follows: TGTGCCAGCAGCGGGGGGAATCAGCCCCAGCATTTT. Its translation: CASSGGNQPQHF.

The chain carries TRBV2 and TRBJ1-1, with unresolved D. Germline CDR1 and CDR2: SNHLY and FYNNEI. V was clipped by 6 bases and J by 2 bases, with 13 bases between them. The CDR3 is made up of 14 amino acids. The DNA of the CDR3 is TGTGCCAGCAGAGTAGCGGGCCCCAACACTGAAGCTTTCTTT. It translates to CASRVAGPNTEAFF.

The chain is built from TRBV28 and TRBJ2-5, with D perhaps given as TRBD1 or TRBD2 (7 bases each). This CDR3 is built from 17 residues. V lost 2 bases to trimming and J lost 10 bases, with 26 bases between them. Germline loops: CDR1 MDHEN, CDR2 SYDVKM. For the CDR3, the DNA is TGTGCCAGCAGTTTACAGGTTTGGGGACAGACCCGGGAGGACCAGTACTTC. It yields the protein CASSLQVWGQTREDQYF.

The V and J genes are TRBV9 and TRBJ1-2, with 8 bases aligning to TRBD1. Germline lookup yields CDR1 SGDLS and CDR2 YYNGEE. The V gene end was trimmed by 0 bases and the J gene end by 4 bases; junction bases not matched to a gene: 2. This CDR3 has 14 residues. CDR3: CASSVAGTGYGYTF. CDR3 nucleotides: TGTGCCAGCAGCGTAGCTGGGACAGGCTATGGCTACACCTTC.

This chain links TRBV9 with TRBJ2-7, with 8 bases aligning to TRBD2. The V and J ends lost 3 bases and 4 bases, in that order; junction bases with no gene match: 9. The CDR3 contains 15 residues. CDR1 is SGDLS, CDR2 YYNGEE, per germline. The CDR3 DNA is TGTGCCAGCAGCGATAGCGGGAACCCCTTTTACGAGCAGTACTTC. This codes for CASSDSGNPFYEQYF.

The rearrangement joins TRBV28 to TRBJ2-5; 11 bases are shared with TRBD1. The germline CDR1 and CDR2 sequences are MDHEN and SYDVKM. CDR3 length equals 14 residues. V dropped 8 bases and J dropped 5; count of bases not matched to a gene: 7. This chain's CDR3 is CASGMRDRGETQYF. CDR3 sequence (DNA): TGTGCCAGCGGGATGCGGGACAGGGGGGAGACCCAGTACTTC.

CDR3 coding DNA: TGTGCCAGCAGACCTACAGGGTCCCACGAGCAGTACTTC. It yields the protein CASRPTGSHEQYF. The chain couples TRBV27 to TRBJ2-7; D may be TRBD1 (6 bases). The V end lost 6 bases, the J end lost 5 bases, and 14 bases lay between the germline ends. CDR1 and CDR2 (germline): MNHEY, SMNVEV (reference sequence). This CDR3 contains 13 residues.

The chain carries TRBV6-5 and TRBJ2-7, with 11 bases identical to TRBD1. J lost 4 bases, V lost 7 bases, and 9 bases had no gene match. The CDR3 length is 15 residues. From germline, CDR1 is MNHEY and CDR2 SVGAGI. The CDR3 region is CASKIGQGAVYEQYF. Here the CDR3 DNA reads TGTGCCAGCAAAATTGGACAGGGGGCTGTATACGAGCAGTACTTC.

V is TRBV27 and J is TRBJ2-5, with a tentative D call TRBD1 (6 bases). Trimming took off 4 bases at V and 4 bases at J, with 13 bases between the two ends. Germline loops: CDR1 MNHEY, CDR2 SMNVEV (reference sequence). The length of the CDR3 is 14 residues. The CDR3 DNA is TGTGCCAGCAGTTCGGGGCAGGGGCCAGAGACCCAGTACTTC. Its translation: CASSSGQGPETQYF.

V usage is TRBV21-1 and J usage is TRBJ2-3; the DNA was not used to check the table's D call, TRBD2. TRBV21-1 is termed a pseudogene. The CDR3 loop spans 17 amino acids. The CDR3 spells CATVTSEDASSTDTQYF. CDR3 in DNA: TGTGCCACAGTGACTAGCGAAGACGCATCTAGCACAGATACGCAGTATTTT.

The rearrangement links TRBV28 to TRBJ2-7; D gene uncertain. The CDR3 totals 10 residues. CDR1 and CDR2 (germline): MDHEN, SYDVKM. Here the CDR3 reads CAARKYEQYF. The DNA of the CDR3 is TGTGCAGCCAGGAAATACGAGCAGTACTTC.

This sequence joins TRBV11-1 and TRBJ2-2, with 10 bases matching TRBD1. Germline V gives CDR1 SGHAT, CDR2 FQDESV (reference sequence). The CDR3 sequence is 17 residues long. V shed 5 bases, J shed 4 bases, and the junction held 10 bases outside the gene matches. This CDR3 is CASSLEWTGGTTGELFF. CDR3 nucleotides: TGTGCCAGCAGCCTTGAGTGGACAGGGGGGACCACCGGGGAGCTGTTTTTT.